This TCR beta chain was profiled in a study of blood T cell repertoires in COVID-19. In its sample, this clone is large. Assay used: immunoSEQ multiplex PCR; TCRdb lists only in-frame clones, some missing. The data show tens of thousands of clones, with approximately 84% seen just once and around 2.3% held by the top ten. The TCR originated in a man aged 50 to 60 with acute or convalescent COVID-19. Sequenced material: peripheral blood.

The DNA of the CDR3 is TGTGCCAGCAACCCCCTAGATCAGGGCAACACTGAAGCTTTCTTT. It is translated as CASNPLDQGNTEAFF. V gene TRBV5-6 combines with J gene TRBJ1-1; weak D call: TRBD1 (5 bases). The germline V and J ends were trimmed by 6 bases and 2 bases, with 17 bases remaining between them. Per the germline V gene, CDR1 is SGHDT and CDR2 is YYEEEE. CDR3 length: 15 residues.